This T cell receptor beta chain is drawn from a study of blood T cell repertoires in COVID-19. Study-level background: The samples span acute and convalescent COVID-19 from the United States, Italy and Spain. Sources were T cells, B-cell-depleted T cells, or PBMCs; the material itself was cDNA or gDNA.

V was cut by 6 bases and J by 6 bases, with 17 bases left in between. Germline V gene lookup returns CDR1 KGHSH and CDR2 LQKENI. The CDR3 sequence is 14 residues long. Authors' methods: Estimated nucleated cell counts came from reference gene primer amplification. TCRdb keeps only in-frame clones here, not all; method: immunoSEQ multiplex PCR. From that table come the V and J calls and clone size; the DNA was used to work out D and trimming. The sample holds about 180,000 clones, about 80% seen once. Living in roughly 25 US areas, the participants were between roughly 18 and 90 years of age. This clonotype originated in a man aged 60-69 years who had been exposed to COVID-19. Specimen: PBMCs or T cells enriched from blood (not recorded which). This chain links TRBV18 with TRBJ1-2, with D perhaps matching TRBD1 (6 bases). The CDR3 loop is CASSRDLQGNGYTF. In nucleotides, the CDR3 is TGTGCCAGCTCTCGCGACCTCCAGGGGAATGGCTACACCTTC.